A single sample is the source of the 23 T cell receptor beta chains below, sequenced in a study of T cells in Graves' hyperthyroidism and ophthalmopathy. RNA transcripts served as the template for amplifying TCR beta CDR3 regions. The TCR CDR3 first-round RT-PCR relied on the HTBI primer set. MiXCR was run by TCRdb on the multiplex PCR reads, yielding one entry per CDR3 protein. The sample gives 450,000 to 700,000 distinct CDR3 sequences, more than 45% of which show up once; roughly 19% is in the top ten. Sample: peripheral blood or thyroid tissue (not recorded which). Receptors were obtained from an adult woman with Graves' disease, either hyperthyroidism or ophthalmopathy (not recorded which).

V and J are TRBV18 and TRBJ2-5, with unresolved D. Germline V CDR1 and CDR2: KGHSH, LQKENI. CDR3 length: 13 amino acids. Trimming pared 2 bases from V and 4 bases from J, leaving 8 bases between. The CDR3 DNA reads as TGTGCCAGCTCACCATTAACGGTAGAGACCCAGTACTTC. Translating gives CASSPLTVETQYF.

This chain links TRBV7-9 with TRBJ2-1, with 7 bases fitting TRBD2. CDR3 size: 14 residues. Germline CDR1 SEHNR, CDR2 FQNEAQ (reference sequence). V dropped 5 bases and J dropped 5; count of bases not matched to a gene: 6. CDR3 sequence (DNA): TGTGCCAGCAGCCGACTAGCCGCTGACAATGAGCAGTTCTTC. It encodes CASSRLAADNEQFF.

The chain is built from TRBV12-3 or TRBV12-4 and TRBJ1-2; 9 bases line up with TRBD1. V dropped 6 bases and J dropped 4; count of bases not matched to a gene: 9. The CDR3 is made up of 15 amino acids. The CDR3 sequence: CASSRGQGVSYGYTF. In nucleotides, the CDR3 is TGTGCCAGCAGCCGGGGACAGGGTGTTTCCTATGGCTACACCTTC.

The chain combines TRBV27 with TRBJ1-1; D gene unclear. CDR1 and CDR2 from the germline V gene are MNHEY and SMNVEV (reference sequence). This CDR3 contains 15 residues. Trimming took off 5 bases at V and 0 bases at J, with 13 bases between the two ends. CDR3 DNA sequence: TGTGCCAGCAGTGACCAAGCGGCAGTGAACACTGAAGCTTTCTTT. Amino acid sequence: CASSDQAAVNTEAFF.

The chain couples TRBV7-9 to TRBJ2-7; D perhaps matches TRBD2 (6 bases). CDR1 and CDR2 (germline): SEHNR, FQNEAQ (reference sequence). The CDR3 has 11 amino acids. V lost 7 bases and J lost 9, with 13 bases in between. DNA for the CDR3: TGTGCCAGCACCGTCCTGGGGGGGCAGTACTTC. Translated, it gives CASTVLGGQYF.

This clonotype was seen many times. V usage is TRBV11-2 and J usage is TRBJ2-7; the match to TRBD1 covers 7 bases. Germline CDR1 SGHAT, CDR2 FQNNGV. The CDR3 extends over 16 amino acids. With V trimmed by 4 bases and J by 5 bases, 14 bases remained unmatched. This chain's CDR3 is CASSSILDRDRDEQYF. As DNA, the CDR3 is TGTGCCAGCAGCTCGATCCTTGACAGGGACCGGGACGAGCAGTACTTC. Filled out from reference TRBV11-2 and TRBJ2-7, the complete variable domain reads EAGVAQSPRYKIIEKRQSVAFWCNPISGHATLYWYQQILGQGPKLLIQFQNNGVVDDSQLPKDRFSAERLKGVDSTLKIQPAKLEDSAVYLCASSSILDRDRDEQYFGPGTRLTVT.

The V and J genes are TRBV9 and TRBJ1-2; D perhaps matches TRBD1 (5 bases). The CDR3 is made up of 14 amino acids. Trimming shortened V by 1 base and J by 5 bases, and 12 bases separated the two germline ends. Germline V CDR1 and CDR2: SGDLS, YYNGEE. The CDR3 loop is CASSVLGQEYGYTF. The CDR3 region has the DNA TGTGCCAGCAGCGTACTGGGGCAGGAATATGGCTACACCTTC.

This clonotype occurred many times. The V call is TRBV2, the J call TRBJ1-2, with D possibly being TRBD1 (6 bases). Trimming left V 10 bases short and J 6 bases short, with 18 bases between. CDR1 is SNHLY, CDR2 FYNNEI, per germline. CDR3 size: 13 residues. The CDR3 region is CATQKGGLDGYTF. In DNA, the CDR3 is TGTGCCACTCAAAAGGGGGGGCTGGATGGCTACACCTTC.

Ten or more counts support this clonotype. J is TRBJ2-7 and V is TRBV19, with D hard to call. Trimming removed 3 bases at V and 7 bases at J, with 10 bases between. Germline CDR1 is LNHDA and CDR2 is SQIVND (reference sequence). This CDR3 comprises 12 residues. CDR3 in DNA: TGTGCCAGTAGTATTGTTCTTGGAGAGCAGTACTTC. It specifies CASSIVLGEQYF.

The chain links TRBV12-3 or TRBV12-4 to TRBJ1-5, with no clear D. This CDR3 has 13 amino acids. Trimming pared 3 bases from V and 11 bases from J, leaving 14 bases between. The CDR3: CASSLVGQETQHF. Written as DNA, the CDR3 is TGTGCCAGCAGTTTGGTGGGCCAAGAGACCCAGCATTTT.

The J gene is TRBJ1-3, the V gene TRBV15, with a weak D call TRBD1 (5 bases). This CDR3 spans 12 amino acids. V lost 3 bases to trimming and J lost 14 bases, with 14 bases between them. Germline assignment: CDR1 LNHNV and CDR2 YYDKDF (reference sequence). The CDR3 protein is CATSSDRDDLYF. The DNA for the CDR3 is TGTGCCACCAGCAGCGATCGGGACGACTTATATTTT.

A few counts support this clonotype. The CDR3 region is CASSFLWGNQPQHF. The DNA for the CDR3 is TGTGCCAGCAGTTTTCTATGGGGGAATCAGCCCCAGCATTTT. The chain links TRBV28 to TRBJ1-5; TRBD1 might be the D (5 bases). V was clipped by 3 bases and J by 4 bases, with 10 bases between them. Germline V gene lookup returns CDR1 MDHEN and CDR2 SYDVKM. The CDR3 length is 14 residues.

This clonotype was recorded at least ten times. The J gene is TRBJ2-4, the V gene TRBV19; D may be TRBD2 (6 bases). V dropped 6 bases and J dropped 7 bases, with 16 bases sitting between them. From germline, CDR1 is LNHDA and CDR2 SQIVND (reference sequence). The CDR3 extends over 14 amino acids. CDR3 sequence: CASRPVRDSNIQYF. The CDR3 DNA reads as TGTGCCAGTAGGCCTGTGCGGGATTCGAACATTCAGTACTTC. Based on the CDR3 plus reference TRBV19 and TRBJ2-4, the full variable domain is DGGITQSPKYLFRKEGQNVTLSCEQNLNHDAMYWYRQDPGQGLRLIYYSQIVNDFQKGDIAEGYSVSREKKESFPLTVTSAQKNPTAFYLCASRPVRDSNIQYFGAGTRLSVL.

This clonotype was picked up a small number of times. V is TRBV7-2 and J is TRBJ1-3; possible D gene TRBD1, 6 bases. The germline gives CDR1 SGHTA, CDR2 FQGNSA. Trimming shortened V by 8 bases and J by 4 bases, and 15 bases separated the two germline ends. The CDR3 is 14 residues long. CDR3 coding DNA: TGTGCCAGCGGATCCGGGGGCTCCGGAAACACCATATATTTT. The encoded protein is CASGSGGSGNTIYF.

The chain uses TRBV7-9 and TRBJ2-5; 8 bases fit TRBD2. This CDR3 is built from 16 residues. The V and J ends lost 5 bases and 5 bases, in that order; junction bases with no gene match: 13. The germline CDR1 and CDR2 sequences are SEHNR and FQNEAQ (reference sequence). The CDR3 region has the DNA TGTGCCAGCAGCCCACTAGCGGCCCGGAGGGGGGAGACCCAGTACTTC. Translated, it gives CASSPLAARRGETQYF.

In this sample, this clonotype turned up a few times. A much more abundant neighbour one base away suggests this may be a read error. The CDR3 loop is CASSQDSLAAYGQYF. CDR3 nucleotide sequence: TGCGCCAGCAGCCAAGACTCACTAGCGGCCTACGGGCAGTACTTC. The genes are TRBV4-1 and TRBJ2-7; 8 bases align to TRBD2. CDR3 size: 15 residues. Per germline, CDR1 MGHRA and CDR2 YSYEKL.

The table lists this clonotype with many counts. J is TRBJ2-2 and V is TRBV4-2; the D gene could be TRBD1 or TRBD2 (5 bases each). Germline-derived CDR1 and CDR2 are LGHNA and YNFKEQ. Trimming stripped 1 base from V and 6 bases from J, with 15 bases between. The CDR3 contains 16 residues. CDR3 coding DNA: TGTGCCAGCAGCCAAGGGGGTGGGACCCGAGCCGGGGAGCTGTTTTTT. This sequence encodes CASSQGGGTRAGELFF.

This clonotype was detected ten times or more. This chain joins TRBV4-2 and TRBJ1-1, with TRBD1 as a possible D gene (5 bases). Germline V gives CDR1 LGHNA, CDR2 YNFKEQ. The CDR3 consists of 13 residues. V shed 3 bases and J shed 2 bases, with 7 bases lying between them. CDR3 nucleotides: TGTGCCAGCAGCCAGAGGGGAAACACTGAAGCTTTCTTT. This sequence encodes CASSQRGNTEAFF.

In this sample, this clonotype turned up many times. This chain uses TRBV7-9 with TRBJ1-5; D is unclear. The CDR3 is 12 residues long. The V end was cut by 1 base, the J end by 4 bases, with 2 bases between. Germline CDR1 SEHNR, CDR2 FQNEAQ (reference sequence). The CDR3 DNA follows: TGTGCCAGCAGCTTAGGGAATCAGCCCCAGCATTTT. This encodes CASSLGNQPQHF.

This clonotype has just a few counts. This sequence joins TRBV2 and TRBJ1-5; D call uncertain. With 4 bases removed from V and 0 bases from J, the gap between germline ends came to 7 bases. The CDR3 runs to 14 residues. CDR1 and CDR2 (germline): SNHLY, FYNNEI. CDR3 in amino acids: CASSAGVSNQPQHF. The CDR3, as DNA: TGTGCCAGCAGTGCGGGAGTTAGCAATCAGCCCCAGCATTTT.

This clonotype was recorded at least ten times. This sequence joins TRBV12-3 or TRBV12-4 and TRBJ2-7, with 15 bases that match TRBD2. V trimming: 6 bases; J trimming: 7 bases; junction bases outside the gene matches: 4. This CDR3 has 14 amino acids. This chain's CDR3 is CASRGLAGGREQYF. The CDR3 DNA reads TGTGCCAGCAGAGGACTAGCGGGAGGGCGGGAGCAGTACTTC.

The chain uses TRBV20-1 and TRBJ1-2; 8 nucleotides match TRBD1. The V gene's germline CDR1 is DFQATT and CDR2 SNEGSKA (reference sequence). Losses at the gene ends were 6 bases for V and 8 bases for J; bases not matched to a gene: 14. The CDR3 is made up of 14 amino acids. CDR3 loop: CSARPGQGTRGYTF. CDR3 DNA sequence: TGCAGTGCCAGACCTGGACAGGGAACCCGCGGCTACACCTTC.

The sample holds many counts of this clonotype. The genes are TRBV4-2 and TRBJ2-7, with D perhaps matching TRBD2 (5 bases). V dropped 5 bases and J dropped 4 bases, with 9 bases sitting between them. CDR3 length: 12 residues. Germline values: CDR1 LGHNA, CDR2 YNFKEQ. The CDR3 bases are TGTGCCAGCAGCGGGAGCAGGTACGAGCAGTACTTC. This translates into CASSGSRYEQYF.